This record looks at one T cell receptor beta chain sequence and its context. The entry originates in a study of blood T cell repertoires in COVID-19. For the study at large: Nucleic acid was either cDNA or gDNA, and it came from T cells, B-cell-depleted T cells, or PBMCs.

Data came from immunoSEQ multiplex PCR; TCRdb stores just in-frame clones and leaves some out. The sample holds around 200,000 clones, roughly 86% seen once. Trimming removed 1 base at V and 5 bases at J, with 11 bases between. Germline V gene data show CDR1 as MGHRA and CDR2 as YSYEKL. The CDR3 loop spans 15 amino acids. The sequenced sample was PBMCs or T cells enriched from blood (not recorded which). The source is a man aged 18 to 29 with acute COVID-19. The chain carries TRBV4-1 and TRBJ1-4; D might be TRBD1 (5 bases). The CDR3 here is CASSQGAGWNEKLFF. The DNA of the CDR3 is TGCGCCAGCAGCCAAGGGGCAGGGTGGAATGAAAAACTGTTTTTT.